The clone carrying this T cell receptor (beta chain) was seen at least ten times. Its antigen is undetermined. The germline V gene has CDR1 DFQATT and CDR2 SNEGSKA (reference sequence). V gave up 6 bases and J gave up 5 bases, with 20 bases separating them. The CDR3 runs to 14 residues. The source of the sample is a study of CD8 T cells in ankylosing spondylitis. Making use of molecular barcodes, quantitative 5'-RACE generated TCR beta libraries. TCRdb processed the 5' RACE reads anew with MiXCR; each CDR3 protein has one entry. The sample shows fewer than 250,000 distinct CDR3 sequences, 8% to 11% of them seen only once. Points from the study as a whole: Ankylosing spondylitis blood seemed to carry a telltale TCR beta motif made of roughly eight highly homologous variants. Disease-linked clones, CD8+, were relatively rare in peripheral blood. Clones tied to disease were said to be significantly enriched in matched ankylosing spondylitis synovial fluid.

Input material: blood, either unsorted or a sorted T cell fraction (not recorded which). This TCR derives from a male donor with ankylosing spondylitis or in good health (not recorded which). V gene TRBV20-1 combines with J gene TRBJ2-7; D unresolved. The CDR3: CSAQSTGARHEQYF. For the CDR3, the DNA is TGCAGTGCCCAGTCAACGGGCGCACGCCACGAGCAGTACTTC.